The next 9 T cell receptor beta chains were all read from a single sample in a study of PD-1 blockade in classical Hodgkin lymphoma. Time point in this sample: cycle 4 day 1 (C4D1), after less than 7 weeks of nivolumab. Relapse was seen in all patients after autologous stem cell transplantation, and brentuximab vedotin exposure was variable. Sequencing was performed with immunoSEQ multiplex PCR; in TCRdb, only in-frame clones are kept and a portion is missing. The sample contains fewer than 100,000 clones, roughly 91% of which appear only once. Here the sequenced sample was peripheral blood mononuclear cells (PBMCs), taken before the fourth cycle of nivolumab. These receptors came from a human donor with classical Hodgkin lymphoma.

Written as DNA, the CDR3 is TGTGCCAGCAGCCATAACAGGCCAGTGGATTCACCCCTCCACTTT. The encoded protein is CASSHNRPVDSPLHF. J is TRBJ1-6 and V is TRBV7-9, with D maybe TRBD1 (5 bases). Germline CDR1 is SEHNR and CDR2 is FQNEAQ (reference sequence). This CDR3 has 15 amino acids. V lost 5 bases and J 8 bases, leaving 16 bases between the germline ends.

The chain joins TRBV19 to TRBJ2-3, with D tentatively TRBD1 (5 bases). Between the trimmed V and J ends, which lost 4 bases and 0 bases, there was a span of 11 bases. In germline, CDR1 is LNHDA, CDR2 SQIVND (reference sequence). The CDR3 runs 15 residues. The CDR3 region has the DNA TGTGCCAGTAGTAGGGGCCTCGCTAGCACAGATACGCAGTATTTT. The encoded protein is CASSRGLASTDTQYF.

The chain combines TRBV7-9 with TRBJ2-7, with a possible D match to TRBD1 (6 bases). The CDR3 consists of 14 residues. The germline V and J ends were trimmed by 4 bases and 3 bases, with 13 bases remaining between them. Looked up from germline, CDR1 is SEHNR and CDR2 is FQNEAQ (reference sequence). The CDR3: CASSYTTGVYEQYF. As DNA, the CDR3 is TGTGCCAGCAGCTACACGACAGGCGTCTACGAGCAGTACTTC. The full variable domain, its missing parts supplied by reference TRBV7-9 and TRBJ2-7, is DTGVSQNPRHKITKRGQNVTFRCDPISEHNRLYWYRQTLGQGPEFLTYFQNEAQLEKSRLLSDRFSAERPKGSFSTLEIQRTEQGDSAMYLCASSYTTGVYEQYFGPGTRLTVT.

This clone is a singleton in its sample. The CDR3 protein is CASTKGGRPTDTQYF. In DNA form, the CDR3 reads TGTGCCAGCACCAAGGGAGGGAGGCCCACAGATACGCAGTATTTT. V usage is TRBV5-8 and J usage is TRBJ2-3; 7 nucleotides align to TRBD2. This CDR3 is 15 amino acids long. CDR1 SGHTS and CDR2 YDEGEE come from the germline V gene. V shed 6 bases and J 2 bases; nucleotides not matched to a gene: 9. Based on the CDR3 plus reference TRBV5-8 and TRBJ2-3, the full variable domain is EAGVTQSPTHLIKTRGQQATLRCSPISGHTSVYWYQQALGLGLQFLLWYDEGEERNRGNFPPRFSGRQFPNYSSELNVNALELEDSALYLCASTKGGRPTDTQYFGPGTRLTVL.

The rearrangement joins TRBV28 to TRBJ1-5, with D unclear. The CDR3 runs to 17 residues. V lost 2 bases to trimming and J lost 0 bases, with 14 bases between them. CDR1 MDHEN and CDR2 SYDVKM come from the germline V gene. CDR3 in DNA: TGTGCCAGCAGTTTACCGGGTAGGACTTATAGCAATCAGCCCCAGCATTTT. Residues: CASSLPGRTYSNQPQHF. Combining the CDR3 with reference TRBV28 and TRBJ1-5 gives the whole variable domain DVKVTQSSRYLVKRTGEKVFLECVQDMDHENMFWYRQDPGLGLRLIYFSYDVKMKEKGDIPEGYSVSREKKERFSLILESASTNQTSMYLCASSLPGRTYSNQPQHFGDGTRLSIL.

The J gene is TRBJ1-2, the V gene TRBV27, with 9 positions matching TRBD1. The V segment lost 2 bases and the J segment 2 bases; nucleotides outside the gene matches: 0. Germline CDR1 reads MNHEY; CDR2 reads SMNVEV (reference sequence). The CDR3 loop spans 14 amino acids. CDR3 in DNA: TGTGCCAGCAGTTTAGGACAGGGGAACTATGGCTACACCTTC. Protein: CASSLGQGNYGYTF.

CDR3 protein: CASSFVQAGGYTF. CDR3 in DNA: TGTGCCAGCAGTTTCGTGCAGGCGGGCGGCTACACCTTC. This sequence joins TRBV28 and TRBJ1-2, with unresolved D. Germline loops: CDR1 MDHEN, CDR2 SYDVKM. The CDR3 spans 13 residues. V shed 3 bases and J shed 8 bases, with 13 bases lying between them.

V and J are TRBV28 and TRBJ2-3, with 7 bases matching TRBD2. The CDR3 totals 17 residues. Per the germline V gene, CDR1 is MDHEN and CDR2 is SYDVKM. The ends lost 3 bases at V and 1 base at J; junction bases unmatched: 10. CDR3 in amino acids: CASSFLTSTTRTDTQYF. As DNA, the CDR3 is TGTGCCAGCAGTTTCCTGACTAGCACCACCCGCACAGATACGCAGTATTTT.

This rearrangement joins TRBV10-3 to TRBJ2-7, with 8 bases fitting TRBD1. CDR1 ENHRY and CDR2 SYGVKD come from the germline V gene. The CDR3 consists of 16 residues. The V segment lost 2 bases and the J segment 0 bases; nucleotides outside the gene matches: 6. CDR3 in amino acids: CAISEDDRGLSYEQYF. CDR3 sequence (DNA): TGTGCCATCAGTGAGGACGACAGGGGCCTCTCCTACGAGCAGTACTTC.